One and the same sample provided the 24 T cell receptor beta chains below, sequenced in a study of long-term antiretroviral therapy in people with HIV. Samples were assayed with immunoSEQ v3.0 at survey level. Assay used: immunoSEQ multiplex PCR; TCRdb lists only in-frame clones, some missing. The sample holds about 18,000 clones, 91% seen once. This material consisted of unsorted PBMCs, taken 3 years after starting antiretroviral therapy. All receptors derive from a man between 45 and 60 years old with HIV.

This clone was recorded once. The CDR3: CASSVEGRPYEQYF. The CDR3 DNA reads TGTGCCAGCAGCGTAGAAGGTCGGCCGTACGAGCAGTACTTC. The V call is TRBV9, the J call TRBJ2-7, with D hard to call. V dropped 0 bases and J dropped 4 bases, with 11 bases sitting between them. This CDR3 is built from 14 residues. Germline CDR1 reads SGDLS; CDR2 reads YYNGEE.

The chain recombines TRBV30 with TRBJ1-2; tentatively, D is TRBD1 (6 bases). Germline CDR1 is GTSNPN and CDR2 is SVGIG (reference sequence). CDR3 size: 14 residues. V shed 2 bases and J shed 7 bases, with 17 bases lying between them. In nucleotides, the CDR3 is TGTGCCTGGAGTCCTATGACGGGGGGCTTTGGCTACACCTTC. Translation: CAWSPMTGGFGYTF.

The V call is TRBV5-1, the J call TRBJ2-7, with TRBD2 matching over 11 bases. With V trimmed by 5 bases and J by 0 bases, 4 bases remained unmatched. Germline-derived CDR1 and CDR2 are SGHRS and YFSETQ. CDR3 length: 15 amino acids. The CDR3: CASSLAGGSSYEQYF. In DNA form, the CDR3 reads TGCGCCAGCAGTTTAGCGGGGGGGAGCTCCTACGAGCAGTACTTC.

This clone was seen only once. J is TRBJ1-1 and V is TRBV28, with D hard to call. Germline V gives CDR1 MDHEN, CDR2 SYDVKM. The CDR3 runs to 14 residues. Between the trimmed V and J ends, which lost 3 bases and 2 bases, there was a span of 10 bases. CDR3 sequence: CASSFEGVNTEAFF. The CDR3 DNA reads TGTGCCAGCAGTTTTGAGGGAGTTAACACTGAAGCTTTCTTT.

The chain joins TRBV10-3 to TRBJ1-1, with D uncertain. This CDR3 has 11 residues. The V end was cut by 0 bases, the J end by 7 bases, with 3 bases between. CDR1 and CDR2 from the germline V gene are ENHRY and SYGVKD. CDR3 in DNA: TGTGCCATCAGTGAGTCCGGTGAAGCTTTCTTT. Translation: CAISESGEAFF.

The V call is TRBV5-1, the J call TRBJ2-2, with TRBD2 matching 14 bases. Germline V gene sequence: CDR1 SGHRS, CDR2 YFSETQ. This CDR3 has 18 amino acids. The V and J ends lost 4 bases and 0 bases, in that order; junction bases with no gene match: 5. CDR3 loop: CASSHRTSGGPNTGELFF. CDR3 sequence (DNA): TGCGCCAGCAGCCACAGGACTAGCGGGGGGCCGAACACCGGGGAGCTGTTTTTT. Full variable domain (outside the CDR3, taken from reference TRBV5-1 and TRBJ2-2): KAGVTQTPRYLIKTRGQQVTLSCSPISGHRSVSWYQQTPGQGLQFLFEYFSETQRNKGNFPGRFSGRQFSNSRSEMNVSTLELGDSALYLCASSHRTSGGPNTGELFFGEGSRLTVL.

The chain joins TRBV7-9 to TRBJ2-5; 8 positions match TRBD1. The CDR3 totals 15 residues. Germline CDR1 reads SEHNR; CDR2 reads FQNEAQ (reference sequence). V was clipped by 0 bases and J by 3 bases; unmatched bases: 3. The CDR3 region is CASSLAGQDEETQYF. For the CDR3, the DNA is TGTGCCAGCAGCTTAGCGGGACAGGACGAAGAGACCCAGTACTTC.

V gene TRBV28 combines with J gene TRBJ2-7, with 7 bases aligning to TRBD1. The CDR3 covers 13 residues. Germline trimming cut 5 bases from V and 2 bases from J; bases unmatched to any gene: 3. Germline V gene sequence: CDR1 MDHEN, CDR2 SYDVKM. Here the CDR3 reads CASSRTGPYEQYF. The CDR3 coding sequence is TGTGCCAGCAGTCGGACAGGACCCTACGAGCAGTACTTC.

V is TRBV4-1 and J is TRBJ2-3, with D perhaps matching TRBD1 (6 bases). Germline CDR1 is MGHRA and CDR2 is YSYEKL. The CDR3 extends over 20 amino acids. Trimming stripped 0 bases from V and 0 bases from J, with 22 bases between. The CDR3 protein is CASSQEPGQEYYISTDTQYF. CDR3 coding DNA: TGCGCCAGCAGCCAAGAGCCGGGACAAGAGTATTATATTAGCACAGATACGCAGTATTTT.

The genes are TRBV5-4 and TRBJ1-6; D is unclear. The CDR3 runs to 15 residues. The V gene lost 4 bases and the J gene lost 7 bases, with 15 bases spanning the gap. Germline V gives CDR1 SGHNT, CDR2 YYREEE (reference sequence). DNA of the CDR3: TGTGCCAGCAGCCCCTACCTCGGCTCCAATTCACCCCTCCACTTT. Its translation: CASSPYLGSNSPLHF.

J is TRBJ2-3 and V is TRBV11-3, with a weak D call TRBD1 (5 bases). Deletions cut 4 bases from V and 2 bases from J, with 10 bases between. The germline gives CDR1 SGHNT, CDR2 YENEEA. The CDR3 covers 14 residues. The CDR3 DNA follows: TGTGCCAGCAGCTCCGGACACAACACAGATACGCAGTATTTT. Protein: CASSSGHNTDTQYF.

V and J are TRBV6-5 and TRBJ2-7; D might be TRBD2 (6 bases). Germline V gene lookup returns CDR1 MNHEY and CDR2 SVGAGI. The CDR3 is 14 amino acids. Trimming removed 6 bases from V and 2 bases from J, with 14 bases in between. The CDR3 is CASSPRAGTYEQYF. The CDR3 DNA reads as TGTGCCAGCAGCCCCCGGGCGGGGACCTACGAGCAGTACTTC.

The chain links TRBV5-8 to TRBJ1-2; 10 nucleotides align to TRBD1. CDR3 length: 15 amino acids. The ends lost 4 bases at V and 4 bases at J; junction bases unmatched: 7. Germline CDR1 is SGHTS and CDR2 is YDEGEE. The DNA of the CDR3 is TGTGCCAGCAGCCAAACGGGACAGGGGACCTATGGCTACACCTTC. Translated, it gives CASSQTGQGTYGYTF. Based on the CDR3 plus reference TRBV5-8 and TRBJ1-2, the full variable domain is EAGVTQSPTHLIKTRGQQATLRCSPISGHTSVYWYQQALGLGLQFLLWYDEGEERNRGNFPPRFSGRQFPNYSSELNVNALELEDSALYLCASSQTGQGTYGYTFGSGTRLTVV.

CDR3 loop: CASSPGLTYEQYF. DNA of the CDR3: TGTGCCAGCTCACCGGGCCTCACCTACGAGCAGTACTTC. The chain couples TRBV18 to TRBJ2-7; no definite D call. Trimming cost V 3 bases and J 2 bases, with 8 bases left between them. The CDR3 is 13 amino acids. The germline gives CDR1 KGHSH, CDR2 LQKENI.

The chain recombines TRBV4-1 with TRBJ1-2; D is perhaps TRBD1 (6 bases). CDR3 length: 14 residues. Germline V gene lookup returns CDR1 MGHRA and CDR2 YSYEKL. Trimming shortened V by 3 bases and J by 4 bases, and 12 bases separated the two germline ends. The CDR3, as DNA: TGCGCCAGCAGCCAGGTACAGGGCGGCTATGGCTACACCTTC. This sequence encodes CASSQVQGGYGYTF.

The chain couples TRBV27 to TRBJ2-3; TRBD1 agrees at 8 bases. The germline V gene has CDR1 MNHEY and CDR2 SMNVEV (reference sequence). This CDR3 region has 15 residues. Trimming at V came to 5 bases and at J to 3 bases, leaving 7 bases not matched to a gene. The CDR3 loop reads CASSPRTGLTDTQYF. Here the CDR3 DNA reads TGTGCCAGCAGTCCCCGGACAGGGTTGACAGATACGCAGTATTTT.

The chain has TRBV2 and TRBJ2-5; a weak D match, TRBD2 (6 bases). This CDR3 is built from 15 residues. With 7 bases removed from V and 2 bases from J, the gap between germline ends came to 17 bases. The germline gives CDR1 SNHLY, CDR2 FYNNEI. The CDR3 spells CASIDEVGGQETQYF. CDR3 coding DNA: TGTGCCAGCATCGATGAAGTTGGGGGGCAAGAGACCCAGTACTTC.

The J gene is TRBJ2-1, the V gene TRBV30, with 9 bases lining up with TRBD2. This CDR3 contains 15 residues. J lost 6 bases, V lost 4 bases, and 10 bases had no gene match. CDR1 is GTSNPN, CDR2 SVGIG, per germline (reference sequence). The DNA of the CDR3 is TGTGCCTGGACCCCCCGTGGCGGGGGGGCCAATGAGCAGTTCTTC. It specifies CAWTPRGGGANEQFF.

The V gene is TRBV11-2, the J gene TRBJ2-7; no firm D call. This CDR3 spans 13 amino acids. Trimming removed 1 base at V and 1 base at J, with 5 bases between. In germline, CDR1 is SGHAT, CDR2 FQNNGV. CDR3 sequence: CASSLGWSYEQYF. In DNA, the CDR3 is TGTGCCAGCAGCTTAGGGTGGTCCTACGAGCAGTACTTC.

A single count supports this clone. The chain links TRBV27 to TRBJ1-5; D gene uncertain. The CDR3 loop spans 15 amino acids. Between the trimmed V and J ends, which lost 3 bases and 0 bases, there was a span of 9 bases. CDR1 MNHEY and CDR2 SMNVEV come from the germline V gene (reference sequence). CDR3 bases: TGTGCCAGCAGTTTGGGAGGGTATAGCAATCAGCCCCAGCATTTT. Encoded protein: CASSLGGYSNQPQHF.

The chain combines TRBV4-1 with TRBJ1-3; tentative D call: TRBD1 (5 bases). The V gene lost 0 bases and the J gene lost 3 bases, with 12 bases spanning the gap. In germline, CDR1 is MGHRA, CDR2 YSYEKL. CDR3 size: 16 residues. CDR3 protein: CASSQDSRRDGNTIYF. The CDR3 DNA is TGCGCCAGCAGCCAAGATTCCCGCAGGGATGGAAACACCATATATTTT.

The V call is TRBV9, the J call TRBJ2-1, with TRBD1 identical over 10 bases. Germline assignment: CDR1 SGDLS and CDR2 YYNGEE. V shed 0 bases and J 3 bases; nucleotides not matched to a gene: 12. CDR3 length equals 19 residues. The CDR3 protein is CASSVDVPDRGRVYNEQFF. CDR3 DNA: TGTGCCAGCAGCGTAGACGTCCCCGACAGGGGGCGCGTCTACAATGAGCAGTTCTTC.

V is TRBV18 and J is TRBJ2-7, with a possible D match to TRBD1 (5 bases). The CDR3 runs 13 residues. Trimming shortened V by 3 bases and J by 7 bases, and 13 bases separated the two germline ends. Looked up from germline, CDR1 is KGHSH and CDR2 is LQKENI. DNA for the CDR3: TGTGCCAGCTCACCGTGGGCAGGGCGGGAGCAGTACTTC. The encoded protein is CASSPWAGREQYF.

The genes are TRBV10-3 and TRBJ2-7; 10 positions match TRBD2. The CDR3 runs to 15 residues. V gave up 4 bases and J gave up 6 bases; unmatched junction bases: 9. Germline V lookup: CDR1 ENHRY, CDR2 SYGVKD. This chain's CDR3 is CAISGSGGGLSEQYF. In DNA form, the CDR3 reads TGTGCCATCAGTGGCAGCGGGGGGGGTCTAAGCGAGCAGTACTTC.